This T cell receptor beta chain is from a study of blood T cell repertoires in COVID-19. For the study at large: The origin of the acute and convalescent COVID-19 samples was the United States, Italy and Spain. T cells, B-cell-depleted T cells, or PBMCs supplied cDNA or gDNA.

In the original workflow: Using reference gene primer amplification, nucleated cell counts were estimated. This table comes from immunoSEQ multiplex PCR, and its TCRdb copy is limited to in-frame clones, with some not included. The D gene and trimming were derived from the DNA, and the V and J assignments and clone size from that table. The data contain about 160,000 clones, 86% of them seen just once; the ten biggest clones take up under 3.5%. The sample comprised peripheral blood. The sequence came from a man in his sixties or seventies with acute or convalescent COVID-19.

In nucleotides, the CDR3 is TGTGCCAGCAGCAGCCCGGGACAGGAGAATCAGCCCCAGCATTTT. Translated: CASSSPGQENQPQHF. V usage is TRBV7-9 and J usage is TRBJ1-5; 8 bases are shared with TRBD1. The CDR3 has 15 amino acids. After removal of 5 bases from V and 4 bases from J, the junction contained 7 bases not matched to a gene. The V gene's germline CDR1 is SEHNR and CDR2 FQNEAQ (reference sequence).